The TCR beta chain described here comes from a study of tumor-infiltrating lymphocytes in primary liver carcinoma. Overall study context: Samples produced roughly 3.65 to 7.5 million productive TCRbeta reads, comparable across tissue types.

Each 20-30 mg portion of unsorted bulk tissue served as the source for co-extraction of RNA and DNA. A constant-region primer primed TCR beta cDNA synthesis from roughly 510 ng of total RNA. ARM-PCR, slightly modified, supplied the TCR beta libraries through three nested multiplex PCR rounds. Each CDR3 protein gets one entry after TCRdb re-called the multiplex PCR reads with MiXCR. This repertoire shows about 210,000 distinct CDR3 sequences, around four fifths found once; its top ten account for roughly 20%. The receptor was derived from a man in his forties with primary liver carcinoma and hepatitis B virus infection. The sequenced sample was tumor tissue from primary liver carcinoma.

DNA of the CDR3: TGTGCCAGCAGCTTAGACAGGGTTGGAAGCTCTGGGGCCAACGTCCTGACTTTC. This sequence encodes CASSLDRVGSSGANVLTF. The genes are TRBV7-3 and TRBJ2-6; 7 bases are a match to TRBD1. The CDR3 consists of 18 residues. The germline V gene has CDR1 SGHTA and CDR2 FQGTGA. Losses at the gene ends were 2 bases for V and 0 bases for J; bases not matched to a gene: 7.